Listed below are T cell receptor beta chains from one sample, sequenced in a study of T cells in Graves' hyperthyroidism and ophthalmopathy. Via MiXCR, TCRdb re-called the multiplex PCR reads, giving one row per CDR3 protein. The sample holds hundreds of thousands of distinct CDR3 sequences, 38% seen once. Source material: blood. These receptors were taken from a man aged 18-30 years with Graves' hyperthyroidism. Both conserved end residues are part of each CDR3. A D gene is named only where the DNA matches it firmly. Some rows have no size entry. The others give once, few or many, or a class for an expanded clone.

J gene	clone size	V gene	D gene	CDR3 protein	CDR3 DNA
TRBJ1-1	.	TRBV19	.	CASSIGSRGPEAFF	TGTGCCAGTAGTATCGGGTCTCGAGGGCCTGAAGCTTTCTTT
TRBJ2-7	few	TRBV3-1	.	CASSRFTEGYEQYF	TGTGCCAGCAGCCGATTTACAGAGGGCTACGAGCAGTACTTC
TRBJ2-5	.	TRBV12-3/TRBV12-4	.	CASGPTPTGEETQYF	TGTGCCAGCGGCCCCACCCCCACAGGAGAAGAGACCCAGTACTTC
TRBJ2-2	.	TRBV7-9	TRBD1	CASSPWTGLDGELFF	TGTGCCAGCAGCCCCTGGACAGGGCTGGACGGGGAGCTGTTTTTT
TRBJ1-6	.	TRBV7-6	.	CASSALAGSPLHF	TGTGCCAGCAGCGCCCTAGCGGGATCACCCCTCCACTTT
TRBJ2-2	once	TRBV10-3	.	CAISDTLAVDEGELFF	TGTGCCATCAGTGATACGTTAGCGGTAGACGAAGGGGAGCTGTTTTTT
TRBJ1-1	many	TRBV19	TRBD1	CASRIQGRIDTEAFF	TGTGCCAGTAGGATACAGGGGCGAATCGACACTGAAGCTTTCTTT
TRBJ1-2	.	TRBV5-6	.	CASASQANYGYTF	TGTGCCAGCGCCAGCCAAGCTAACTATGGCTACACCTTC
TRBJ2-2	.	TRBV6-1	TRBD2	CASRTAGGNTGELFF	TGTGCCAGCCGCACGGCGGGGGGGAACACCGGGGAGCTGTTTTTT
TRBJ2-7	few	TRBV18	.	CASSLSQEYEQYF	TGTGCCAGCTCACTCTCACAGGAATACGAGCAGTACTTC
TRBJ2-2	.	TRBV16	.	CASSQRGQGGELFF	TGTGCCAGCAGCCAGAGGGGTCAAGGCGGGGAGCTGTTTTTT
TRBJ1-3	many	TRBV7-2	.	CASSLPRNTIYF	TGTGCCAGCAGCTTACCGCGAAACACCATATATTTT
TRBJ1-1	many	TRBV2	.	CASMGEGDEAFF	TGTGCCAGCATGGGGGAGGGCGATGAAGCTTTCTTT
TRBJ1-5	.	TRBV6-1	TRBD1	CASSAGQGRPQHF	TGTGCCAGCAGCGCCGGACAGGGACGTCCCCAGCATTTT
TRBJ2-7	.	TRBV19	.	CASSLPSGGEQYF	TGTGCCAGCAGTCTCCCCTCCGGGGGCGAGCAGTACTTC
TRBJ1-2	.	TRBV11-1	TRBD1	CASSLDDRAPNYGYTF	TGTGCCAGCAGCTTGGACGACAGGGCCCCTAACTATGGCTACACCTTC
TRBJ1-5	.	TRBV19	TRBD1	CASSPTPGQNSNQPQHF	TGTGCCAGTAGTCCCACCCCGGGACAGAATAGCAATCAGCCCCAGCATTTT
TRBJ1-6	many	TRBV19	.	CASSIGRGSPLHF	TGTGCCAGTAGCATCGGACGAGGTTCACCCCTCCACTTT
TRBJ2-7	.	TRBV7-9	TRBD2	CASSPERGPYEQYF	TGTGCCAGCAGCCCAGAGCGGGGCCCCTACGAGCAGTACTTC